The rows below give T cell receptor beta chains drawn from one sample of a study of shared clonotypes between healthy human individuals. TCRdb's copy holds only in-frame clones and misses some; the assay was immunoSEQ multiplex PCR. The table has roughly 500,000 clones, 75% to 85% seen once. The source material was PBMCs. These receptors were taken from a middle-aged woman in good health. Some clones in this sample may be carry-over from other donors' samples. Each CDR3 is given with its conserved first and last residue. Fields, in order: V gene, J gene, CDR3 length, CDR3 protein.

TRBV30	TRBJ2-3	13	CASSGGLVDTQYF
TRBV28	TRBJ1-2	14	CASSRQGAFDGYTF
TRBV27	TRBJ2-1	16	CATSPGLADSYNEQFF
TRBV5-1	TRBJ2-1	15	CASSLGAGGQNEQFF
TRBV9	TRBJ2-2	16	CASSVSNGLNTGELFF
TRBV5-1	TRBJ2-3	15	CASSWQAGGADTQYF
TRBV5-1	TRBJ2-2	14	CASSLGPNTGELFF
TRBV4-1	TRBJ1-5	15	CASSQDPGGGWPQHF
TRBV6-6	TRBJ1-2	15	CASSPHEQGNYGYTF
TRBV18	TRBJ1-3	16	CASSNRTEASGNTIYF
TRBV13	TRBJ1-1	15	CASSYNRIMNTEAFF
TRBV4-1	TRBJ1-5	17	CASSQVPILRGNQPQHF
TRBV19	TRBJ1-1	14	CASSNPTVNTEAFF
TRBV11-2	TRBJ2-5	11	CASSQQETQYF